This TCR beta chain was recovered during a study of Ad26.COV2.S vaccination and SARS-CoV-2 variants. The wider study: Donor got 5x10^10 or 1x10^11 viral particles of Ad26.COV2.S.

Documented treatment: some 20 received Ad26.COV2.S at low or high dose, single or two shots; roughly five received placebo; per-sample allocation not given. On day 63 after the first injection, vaccine and placebo recipients gave samples. Data came from immunoSEQ multiplex PCR; TCRdb stores just in-frame clones and leaves some out. The sample has about 350,000 clones; about 85% are singletons. The ends were cut back, 1 base at V and 9 bases at J, with 13 bases in the middle. Per germline, CDR1 SGHDN and CDR2 FVKESK. This CDR3 spans 15 amino acids. Study-wide results and caveats: Estimates derived from TCR breadth and depth analyses may have underestimated total T cell responses. Higher spike-specific TCR breadth was found in vaccine recipients than in placebo recipients. Placebo and vaccine recipients had non-spike TCR breadth that was similar.

Comments on this clone: Its antigen is unknown.

The clonotype originates from a person between 18 and 59 years old who received the Ad26.COV2.S COVID-19 vaccine or a placebo. The gene calls are TRBV14 and TRBJ1-6; tentative D call: TRBD1 (6 bases). Material: peripheral blood, obtained in a trial of Ad26.COV2.S vaccine versus placebo. CDR3 DNA: TGTGCCAGCAGCCAAGCGGGGGGCTGGAGTTCACCCCTCCACTTT. Its protein product is CASSQAGGWSSPLHF.